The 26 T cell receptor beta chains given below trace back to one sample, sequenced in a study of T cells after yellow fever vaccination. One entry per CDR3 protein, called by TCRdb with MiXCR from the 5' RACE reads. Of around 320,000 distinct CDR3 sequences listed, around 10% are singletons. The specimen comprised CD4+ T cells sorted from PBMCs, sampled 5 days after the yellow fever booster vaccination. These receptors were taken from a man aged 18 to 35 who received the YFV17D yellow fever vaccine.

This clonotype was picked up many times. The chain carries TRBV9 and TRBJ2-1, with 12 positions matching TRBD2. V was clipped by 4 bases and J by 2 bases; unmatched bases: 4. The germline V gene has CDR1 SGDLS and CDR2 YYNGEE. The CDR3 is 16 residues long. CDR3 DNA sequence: TGTGCCAGCAGCTCGCGGACTAGCGGGGCCTACAATGAGCAGTTCTTC. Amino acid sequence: CASSSRTSGAYNEQFF.

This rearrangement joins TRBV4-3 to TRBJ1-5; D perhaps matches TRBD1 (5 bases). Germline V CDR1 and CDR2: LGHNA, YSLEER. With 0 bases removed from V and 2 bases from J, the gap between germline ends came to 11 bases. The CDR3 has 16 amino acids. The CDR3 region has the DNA TGCGCCAGCAGCCAAGAGTCGGCGGGACGCAATCAGCCCCAGCATTTT. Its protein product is CASSQESAGRNQPQHF.

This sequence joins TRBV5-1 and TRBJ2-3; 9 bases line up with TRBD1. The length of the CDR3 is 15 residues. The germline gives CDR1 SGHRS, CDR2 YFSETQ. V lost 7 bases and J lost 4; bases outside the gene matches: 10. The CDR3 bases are TGCGCCAGCGGTAGGGACAGGGTTAAATCAGATACGCAGTATTTT. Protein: CASGRDRVKSDTQYF.

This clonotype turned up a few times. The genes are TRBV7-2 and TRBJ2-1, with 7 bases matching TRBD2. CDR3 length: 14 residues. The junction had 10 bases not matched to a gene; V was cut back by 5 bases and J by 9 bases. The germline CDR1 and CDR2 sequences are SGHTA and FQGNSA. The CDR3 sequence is CASSARGLRIEQFF. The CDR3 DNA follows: TGTGCCAGCAGCGCCCGGGGACTACGGATTGAGCAGTTCTTC.

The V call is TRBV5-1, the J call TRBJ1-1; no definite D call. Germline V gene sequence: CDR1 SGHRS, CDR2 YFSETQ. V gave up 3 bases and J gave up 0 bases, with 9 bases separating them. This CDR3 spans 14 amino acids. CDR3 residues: CASSSGSLNTEAFF. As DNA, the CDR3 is TGCGCCAGCAGCTCAGGCAGCCTGAACACTGAAGCTTTCTTT.

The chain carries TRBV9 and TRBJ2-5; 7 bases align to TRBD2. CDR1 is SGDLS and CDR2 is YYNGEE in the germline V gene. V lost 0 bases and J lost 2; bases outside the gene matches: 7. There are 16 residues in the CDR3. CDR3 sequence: CASSVAPSGNQETQYF. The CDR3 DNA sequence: TGTGCCAGCAGCGTAGCCCCTAGCGGCAATCAAGAGACCCAGTACTTC.

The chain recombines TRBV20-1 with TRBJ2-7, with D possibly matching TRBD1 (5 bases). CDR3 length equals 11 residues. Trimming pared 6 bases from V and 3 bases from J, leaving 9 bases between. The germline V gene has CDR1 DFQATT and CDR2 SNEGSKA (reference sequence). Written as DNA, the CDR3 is TGCAGTGCGGGGCAGAACTACGAGCAGTACTTC. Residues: CSAGQNYEQYF.

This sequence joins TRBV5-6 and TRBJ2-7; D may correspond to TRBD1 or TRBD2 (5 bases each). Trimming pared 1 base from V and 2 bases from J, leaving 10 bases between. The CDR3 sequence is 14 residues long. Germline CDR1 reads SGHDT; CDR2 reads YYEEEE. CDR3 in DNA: TGTGCCAGCAGCTTGATGGGGACCCCCTACGAGCAGTACTTC. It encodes CASSLMGTPYEQYF. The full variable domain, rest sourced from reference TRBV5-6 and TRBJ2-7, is DAGVTQSPTHLIKTRGQQVTLRCSPKSGHDTVSWYQQALGQGPQFIFQYYEEEERQRGNFPDRFSGHQFPNYSSELNVNALLLGDSALYLCASSLMGTPYEQYFGPGTRLTVT.

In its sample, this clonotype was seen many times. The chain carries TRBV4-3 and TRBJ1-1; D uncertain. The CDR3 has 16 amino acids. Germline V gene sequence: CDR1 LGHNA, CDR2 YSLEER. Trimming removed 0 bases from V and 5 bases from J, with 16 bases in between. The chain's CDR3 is CASSQDFPRHPTEAFF. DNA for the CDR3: TGCGCCAGCAGCCAAGATTTTCCTCGGCATCCAACTGAAGCTTTCTTT.

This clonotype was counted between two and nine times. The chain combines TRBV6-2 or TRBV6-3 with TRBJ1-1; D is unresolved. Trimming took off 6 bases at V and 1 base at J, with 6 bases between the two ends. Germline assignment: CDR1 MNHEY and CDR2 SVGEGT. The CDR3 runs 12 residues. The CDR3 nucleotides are TGTGCCAGCAGATGGAGGAACACTGAAGCTTTCTTT. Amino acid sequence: CASRWRNTEAFF.

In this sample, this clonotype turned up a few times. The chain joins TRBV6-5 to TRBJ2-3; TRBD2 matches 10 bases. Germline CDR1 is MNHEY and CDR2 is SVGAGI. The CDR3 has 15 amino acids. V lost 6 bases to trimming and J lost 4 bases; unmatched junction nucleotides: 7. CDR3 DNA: TGTGCCAGCAGGAAGCGGGGGGGCAGGGCAGATACGCAGTATTTT. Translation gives CASRKRGGRADTQYF.

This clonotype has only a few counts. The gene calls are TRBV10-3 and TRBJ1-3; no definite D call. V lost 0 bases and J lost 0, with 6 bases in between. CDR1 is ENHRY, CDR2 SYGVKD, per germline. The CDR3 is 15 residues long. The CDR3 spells CAISESRSSGNTIYF. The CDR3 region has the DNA TGTGCCATCAGTGAGTCCAGGAGCTCTGGAAACACCATATATTTT.

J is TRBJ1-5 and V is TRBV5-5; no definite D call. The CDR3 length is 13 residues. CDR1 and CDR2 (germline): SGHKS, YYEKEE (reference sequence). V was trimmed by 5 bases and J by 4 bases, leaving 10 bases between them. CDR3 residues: CASSSVPNQPQHF. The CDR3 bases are TGTGCCAGCAGTTCCGTTCCTAATCAGCCCCAGCATTTT.

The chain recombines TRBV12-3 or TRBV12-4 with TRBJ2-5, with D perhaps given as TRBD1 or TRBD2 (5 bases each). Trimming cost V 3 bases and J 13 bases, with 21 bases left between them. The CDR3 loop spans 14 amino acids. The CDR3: CASSFLVGGDVLYF. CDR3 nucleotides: TGTGCCAGCAGTTTTTTGGTCGGTGGGGACGTCTTGTACTTC.

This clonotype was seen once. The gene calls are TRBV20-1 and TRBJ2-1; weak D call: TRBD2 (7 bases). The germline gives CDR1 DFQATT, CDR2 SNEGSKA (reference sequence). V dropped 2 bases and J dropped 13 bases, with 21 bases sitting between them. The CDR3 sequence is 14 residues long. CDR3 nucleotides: TGCAGTGCTAGAATCCCCTACGCGGGGGCCGGACAGTTCTTC. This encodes CSARIPYAGAGQFF.

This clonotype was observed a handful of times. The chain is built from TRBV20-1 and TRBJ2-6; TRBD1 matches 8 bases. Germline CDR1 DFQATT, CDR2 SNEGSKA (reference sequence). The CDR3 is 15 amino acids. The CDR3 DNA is TGCGGATACCGGGACAGGTACTCTGGGGCCAACGTCCTGACTTTC. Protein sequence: CGYRDRYSGANVLTF.

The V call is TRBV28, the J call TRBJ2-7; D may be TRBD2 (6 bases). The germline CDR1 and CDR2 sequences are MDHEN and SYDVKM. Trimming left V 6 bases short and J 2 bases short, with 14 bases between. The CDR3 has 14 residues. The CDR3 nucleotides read TGTGCCAGCAGCTTTAGCGGAACCCCCTACGAGCAGTACGTC. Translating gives CASSFSGTPYEQYV.

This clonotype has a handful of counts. CDR3 sequence (DNA): TGCAGCGTCGAGACCGGGTCCCGTATTGGCTACACCTTC. Its translation is CSVETGSRIGYTF. The chain carries TRBV29-1 and TRBJ1-2; no clear D. This CDR3 contains 13 residues. Trimming left V 6 bases short and J 7 bases short, with 18 bases between. CDR1 SQVTM and CDR2 ANQGSEA come from the germline V gene.

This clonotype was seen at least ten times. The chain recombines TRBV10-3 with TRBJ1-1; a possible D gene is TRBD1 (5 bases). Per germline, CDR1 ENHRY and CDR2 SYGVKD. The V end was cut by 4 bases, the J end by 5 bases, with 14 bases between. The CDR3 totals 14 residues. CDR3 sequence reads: CAISAGTASTEAFF. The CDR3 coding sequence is TGTGCCATCAGTGCTGGGACGGCTTCTACTGAAGCTTTCTTT.

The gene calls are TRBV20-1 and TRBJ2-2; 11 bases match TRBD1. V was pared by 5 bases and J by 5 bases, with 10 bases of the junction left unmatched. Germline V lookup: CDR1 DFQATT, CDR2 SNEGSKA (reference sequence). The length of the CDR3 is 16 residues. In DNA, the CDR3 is TGCAGTGCTGGGCCTACCGGGACAGGGGGAACCGGGGAGCTGTTTTTT. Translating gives CSAGPTGTGGTGELFF.

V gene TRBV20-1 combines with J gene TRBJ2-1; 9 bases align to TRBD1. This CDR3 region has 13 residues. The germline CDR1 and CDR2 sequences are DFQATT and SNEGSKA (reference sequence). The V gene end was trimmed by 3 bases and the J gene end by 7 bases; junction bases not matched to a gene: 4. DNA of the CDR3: TGCAGTGCTAGCACCGGGACAGGGAATGAGCAGTTCTTC. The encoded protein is CSASTGTGNEQFF.

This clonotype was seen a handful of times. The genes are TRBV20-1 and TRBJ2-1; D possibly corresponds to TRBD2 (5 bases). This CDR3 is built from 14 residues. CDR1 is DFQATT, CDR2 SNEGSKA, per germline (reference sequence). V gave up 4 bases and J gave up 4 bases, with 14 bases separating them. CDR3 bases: TGCAGTGCTAATAGACTGGACTTTTACAATGAGCAGTTCTTC. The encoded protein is CSANRLDFYNEQFF.

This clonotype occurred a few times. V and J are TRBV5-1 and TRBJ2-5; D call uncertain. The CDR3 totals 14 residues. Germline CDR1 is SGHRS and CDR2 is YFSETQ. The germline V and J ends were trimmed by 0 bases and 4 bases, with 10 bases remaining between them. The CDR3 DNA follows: TGCGCCAGCAGCTTGGTGGCCAGCATAGAGACCCAGTACTTC. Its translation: CASSLVASIETQYF.

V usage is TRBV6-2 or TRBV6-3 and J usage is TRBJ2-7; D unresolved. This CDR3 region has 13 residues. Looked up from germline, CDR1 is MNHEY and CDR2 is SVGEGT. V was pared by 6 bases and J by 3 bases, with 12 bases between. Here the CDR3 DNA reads TGTGCCAGCAGGGAAACGACGCACTACGAGCAGTACGTC. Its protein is CASRETTHYEQYV.

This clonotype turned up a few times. CDR3 sequence (DNA): TGTGCCAGTAGTATTAAGGGGGTCGGACAGTTAGCCAAAAACATTCAGTACTTC. Encoded protein: CASSIKGVGQLAKNIQYF. V is TRBV19 and J is TRBJ2-4, with D perhaps matching TRBD1 (6 bases). Germline V gives CDR1 LNHDA, CDR2 SQIVND (reference sequence). There are 18 residues in the CDR3. V shed 3 bases and J shed 0 bases, with 18 bases lying between them.

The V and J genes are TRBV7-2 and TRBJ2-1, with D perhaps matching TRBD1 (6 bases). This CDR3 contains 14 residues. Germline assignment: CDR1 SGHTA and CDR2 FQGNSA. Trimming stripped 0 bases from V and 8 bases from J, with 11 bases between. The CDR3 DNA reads TGTGCCAGCAGCTTAGCGGCCAGGGGTGATGAGCAGTTCTTC. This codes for CASSLAARGDEQFF.